The clone carrying this T cell receptor beta chain was found many times. What it binds is not known. TCRdb ran MiXCR on the reads and lists one entry per CDR3 protein. The data show about 320,000 distinct CDR3 sequences, with more than 8% seen just once and around 4.1% held by the top ten. This specimen belongs to a study of T cell repertoires in cytomegalovirus infection. Study summary: Based on public TCR beta signatures, there were indications of CMV infection and of a matching HLA type. Study-wide results and caveats: People with CMV and the relevant HLA were identified by cumulative public TCR beta family frequency.

The V gene's germline CDR1 is MGHRA and CDR2 YSYEKL. This CDR3 is 17 amino acids long. Trimming took 4 bases from V and 3 from J, leaving 22 bases between them. The chain is built from TRBV4-1 and TRBJ2-7; tentative D call: TRBD1 (5 bases). This TCR was sampled from a human donor in good health (CMV status not recorded). Some clones in this sample may be carry-over from other donors' samples. The specimen was PBMCs. The CDR3 protein is CASSPAPGQGVFYEQYF. The CDR3, as DNA: TGCGCCAGCAGCCCAGCGCCGGGTCAGGGTGTTTTCTACGAGCAGTACTTC.